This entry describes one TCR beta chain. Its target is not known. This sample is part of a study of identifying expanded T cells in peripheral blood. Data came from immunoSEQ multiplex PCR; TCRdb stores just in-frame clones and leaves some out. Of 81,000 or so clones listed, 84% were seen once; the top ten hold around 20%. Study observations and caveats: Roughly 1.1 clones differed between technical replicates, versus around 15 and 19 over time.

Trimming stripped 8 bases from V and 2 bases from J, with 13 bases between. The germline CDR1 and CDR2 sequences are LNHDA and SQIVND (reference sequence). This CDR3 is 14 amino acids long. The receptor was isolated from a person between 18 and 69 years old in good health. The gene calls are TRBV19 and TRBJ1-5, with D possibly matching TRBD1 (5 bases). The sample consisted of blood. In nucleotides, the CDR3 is TGTGCCAGTCACCCGGGACGGGGCAATCAGCCCCAGCATTTT. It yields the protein CASHPGRGNQPQHF.